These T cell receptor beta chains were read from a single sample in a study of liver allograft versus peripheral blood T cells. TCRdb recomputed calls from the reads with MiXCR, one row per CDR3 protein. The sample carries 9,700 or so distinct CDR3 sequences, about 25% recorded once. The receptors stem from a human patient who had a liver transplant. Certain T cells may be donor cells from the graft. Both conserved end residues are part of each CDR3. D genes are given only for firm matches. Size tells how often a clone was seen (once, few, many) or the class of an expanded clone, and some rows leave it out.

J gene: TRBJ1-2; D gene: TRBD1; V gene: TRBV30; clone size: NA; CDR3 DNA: TGTGCCTGGAGTGTACGTAGGACAGGGGGCTATGGCTACACCTTC; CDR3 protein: CAWSVRRTGGYGYTF
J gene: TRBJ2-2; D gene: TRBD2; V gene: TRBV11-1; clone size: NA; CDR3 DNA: TGTGCCAGCAGCCCACGACTAGCGGGGGGGACCGGGGAGCTGTTTTTT; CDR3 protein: CASSPRLAGGTGELFF
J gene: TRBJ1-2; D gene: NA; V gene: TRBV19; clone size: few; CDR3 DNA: TGTGCCAGTAGTATACCCGGGCAGGGTAACTATGGCTACACCTTC; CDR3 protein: CASSIPGQGNYGYTF
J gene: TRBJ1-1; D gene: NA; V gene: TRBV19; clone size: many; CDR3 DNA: TGTGCCAGTAGTGTTCAGAGGAACACTGAAGCTTTCTTT; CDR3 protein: CASSVQRNTEAFF
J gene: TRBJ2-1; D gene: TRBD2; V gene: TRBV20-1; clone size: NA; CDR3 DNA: TGCAGTGCTAGAGAATTACTAGCGGGGGGGTATTTCAATGAGCAGTTCTTC; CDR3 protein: CSARELLAGGYFNEQFF
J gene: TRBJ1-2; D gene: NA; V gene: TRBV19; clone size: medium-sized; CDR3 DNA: TGTGCCAGTAGTATGATGGGGGAAGTCTATGGCTACACCTTC; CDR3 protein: CASSMMGEVYGYTF
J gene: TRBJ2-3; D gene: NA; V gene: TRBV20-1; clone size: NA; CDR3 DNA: TGCAGTGCTAGTGAGGGATGGGCAGATACGCAGTATTTT; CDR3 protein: CSASEGWADTQYF
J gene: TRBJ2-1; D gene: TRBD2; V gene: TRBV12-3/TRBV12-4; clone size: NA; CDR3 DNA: TGTGCCAGCCGGCCGGGGGGGGACAATGAGCAGTTCTTC; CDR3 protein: CASRPGGDNEQFF
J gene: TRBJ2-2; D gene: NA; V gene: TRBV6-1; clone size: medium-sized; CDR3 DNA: TGTGCCAGCAGTGAAAACAGGGCCACCGGGGAGCTGTTTTTT; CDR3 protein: CASSENRATGELFF
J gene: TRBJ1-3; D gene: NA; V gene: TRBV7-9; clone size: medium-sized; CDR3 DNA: TGTGCCAGCAGCTTCCCCGAGGGGTCTGGAAACACCATATATTTT; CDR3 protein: CASSFPEGSGNTIYF
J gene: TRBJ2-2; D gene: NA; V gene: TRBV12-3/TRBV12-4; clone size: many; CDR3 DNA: TGTGCCAGCAGTCTTGATTCGGGACTCCTCACCGGGGAGCTGTTTTTT; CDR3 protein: CASSLDSGLLTGELFF
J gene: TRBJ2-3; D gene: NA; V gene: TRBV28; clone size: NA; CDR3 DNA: TGTGCCAGCAGTCCCCGTTGGGTCACAGATACGCAGTATTTT; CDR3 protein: CASSPRWVTDTQYF
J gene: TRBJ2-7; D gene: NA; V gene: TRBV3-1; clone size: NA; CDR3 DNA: TGTGCCAGCAGCCCCTACAGTCGGAGCTCCTACGAGCAGTACTTC; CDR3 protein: CASSPYSRSSYEQYF
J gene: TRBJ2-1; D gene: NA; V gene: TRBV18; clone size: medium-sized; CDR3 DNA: TGTGCCAGCTCACCCGCTAGCGCCTCCTACAATGAGCAGTTCTTC; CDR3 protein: CASSPASASYNEQFF
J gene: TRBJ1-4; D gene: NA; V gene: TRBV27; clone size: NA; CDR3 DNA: TGTGCCAGCAGGACCTTTTTGGCTAATGAAAAACTGTTTTTT; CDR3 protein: CASRTFLANEKLFF
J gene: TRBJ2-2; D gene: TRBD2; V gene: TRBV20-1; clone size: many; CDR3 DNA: TGCAGTGCTAAGGGACTAGCGAACACCGGGGAGCTGTTTTTT; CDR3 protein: CSAKGLANTGELFF
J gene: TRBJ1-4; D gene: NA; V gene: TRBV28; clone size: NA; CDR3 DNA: TGTGCCAGCAGGGTGGGGGGGGGAGCTAATGAAAAACTGTTTTTT; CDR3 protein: CASRVGGGANEKLFF
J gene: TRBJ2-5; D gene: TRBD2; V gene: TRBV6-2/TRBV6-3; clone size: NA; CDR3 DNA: TGTGCCAGCAGCGTCGCAAAGATTACGGGACTAGCGGGAGTCGAGACCCAGTACTTC; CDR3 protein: CASSVAKITGLAGVETQYF
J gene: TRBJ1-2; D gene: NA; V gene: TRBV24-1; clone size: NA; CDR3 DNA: TGTGCCACCAGTGTTGAAACCGACTATGGCTACACCTTC; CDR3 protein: CATSVETDYGYTF
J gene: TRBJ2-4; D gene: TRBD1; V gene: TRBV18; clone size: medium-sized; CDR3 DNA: TGTGCCAGCTCAACAAATCAGGGGGCATCAAACATTCAGTACTTC; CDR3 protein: CASSTNQGASNIQYF
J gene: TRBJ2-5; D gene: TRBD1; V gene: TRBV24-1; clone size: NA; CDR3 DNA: TGTGCCACCAGTGATCATCCGGGACAGGGGGGGCAGACCCAGTACTTC; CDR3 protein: CATSDHPGQGGQTQYF
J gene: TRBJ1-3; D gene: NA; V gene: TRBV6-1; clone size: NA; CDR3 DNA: TGTGCCAGCAGTGCGCAGGGCCCTGGAAACACCATATATTTT; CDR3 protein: CASSAQGPGNTIYF
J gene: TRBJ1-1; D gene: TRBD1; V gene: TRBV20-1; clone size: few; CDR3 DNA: TGCAGTGCTAGCGCTGACAGGGAGGCAGCTTTCTTT; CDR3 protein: CSASADREAAFF
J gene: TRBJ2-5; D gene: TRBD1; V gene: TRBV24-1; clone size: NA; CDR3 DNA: TGTGCCACCAGTGACACCGGGACAGGGTTAGAAGAGACCCAGTACTTC; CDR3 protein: CATSDTGTGLEETQYF
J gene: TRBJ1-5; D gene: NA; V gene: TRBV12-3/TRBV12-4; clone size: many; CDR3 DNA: TGTGCCAGCAGTTTTCGGGGTTGGCAGCCCCAGCATTTT; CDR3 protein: CASSFRGWQPQHF
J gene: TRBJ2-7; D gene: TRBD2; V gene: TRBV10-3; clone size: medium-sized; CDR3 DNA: TGTGCCATCAGTGGACTAGCGGGTTACGAGCAGTACTTC; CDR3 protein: CAISGLAGYEQYF
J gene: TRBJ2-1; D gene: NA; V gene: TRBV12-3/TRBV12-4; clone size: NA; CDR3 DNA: TGTGCCAGCAGTAAGGGGCGACAGTATAATGAGCAGTTCTTC; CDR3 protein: CASSKGRQYNEQFF
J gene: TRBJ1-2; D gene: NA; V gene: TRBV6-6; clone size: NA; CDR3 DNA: TGTGCCAGCAGTTCTTGGGGGGGTGGCTACACCTTC; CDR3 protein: CASSSWGGGYTF
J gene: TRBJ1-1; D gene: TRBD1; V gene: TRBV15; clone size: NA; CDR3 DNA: TGTGCCACCAGCAGGGACAGGTCCTACACTGAAGCTTTCTTT; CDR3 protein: CATSRDRSYTEAFF
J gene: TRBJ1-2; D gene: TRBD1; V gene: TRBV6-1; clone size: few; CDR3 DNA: TGTGCCAGCAGCCCCCGGGACAGTGTTAACTATGGCTACACCTTC; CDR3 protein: CASSPRDSVNYGYTF
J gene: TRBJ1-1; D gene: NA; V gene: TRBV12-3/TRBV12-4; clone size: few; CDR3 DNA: TGTGCCAGCAAGCACCGACGGTTGAACACTGAAGCTTTCTTT; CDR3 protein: CASKHRRLNTEAFF
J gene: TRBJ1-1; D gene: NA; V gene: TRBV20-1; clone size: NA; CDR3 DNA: TGCAGTGTCACGGGACATTTTGAAGCTTTCTTT; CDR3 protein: CSVTGHFEAFF
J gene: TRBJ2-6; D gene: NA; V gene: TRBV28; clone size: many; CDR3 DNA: TGTGCCAGCAGTTTAGGGGACGGATACTCTGGGGCCAACGTCCTGACTTTC; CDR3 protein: CASSLGDGYSGANVLTF
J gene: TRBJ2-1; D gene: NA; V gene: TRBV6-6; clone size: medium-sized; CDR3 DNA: TGTGCCAGCAGTTACTCGGCGGTTTACAATGAGCAGTTCTTC; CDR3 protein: CASSYSAVYNEQFF
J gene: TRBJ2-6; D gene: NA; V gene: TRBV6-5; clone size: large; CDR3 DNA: TGTGCCAGCAGTCCACTACCCCCCGCCGGGCGTGGGGCCAACGTCCTGACTTTC; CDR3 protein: CASSPLPPAGRGANVLTF
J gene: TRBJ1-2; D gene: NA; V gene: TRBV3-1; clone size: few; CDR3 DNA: TGTGCCAGCAGCCAAGATGCGGGAGGGTACGGCTACACCTTC; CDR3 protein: CASSQDAGGYGYTF
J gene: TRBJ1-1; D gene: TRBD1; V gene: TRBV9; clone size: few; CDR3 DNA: TGTGCCAGCAGCCCAAGACAGGGGGCAGTTGGGACTGAAGCTTTCTTT; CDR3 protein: CASSPRQGAVGTEAFF
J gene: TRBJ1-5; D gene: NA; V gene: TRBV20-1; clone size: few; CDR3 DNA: TGCAGTGCTAGAGATGGGAGGGGCGTGGGGCCCCAGCATTTT; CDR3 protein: CSARDGRGVGPQHF
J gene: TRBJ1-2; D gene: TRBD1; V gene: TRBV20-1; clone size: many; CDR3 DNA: TGCAGTGCTAGGCGTAGCACGGGACAGGGATTAAGTGGCTACACCTTC; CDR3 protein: CSARRSTGQGLSGYTF
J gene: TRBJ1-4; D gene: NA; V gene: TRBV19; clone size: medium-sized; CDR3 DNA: TGTGCCAGTAGTATTGTCCCGGACTCTAATGAAAAACTGTTTTTT; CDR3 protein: CASSIVPDSNEKLFF
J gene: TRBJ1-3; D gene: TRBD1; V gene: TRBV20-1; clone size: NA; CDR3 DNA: TGCAGTGCAGCTGGGGACAGCTACTCTGGAAACACCATATATTTT; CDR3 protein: CSAAGDSYSGNTIYF
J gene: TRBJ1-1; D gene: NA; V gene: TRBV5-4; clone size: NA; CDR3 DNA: TGTGCCAGCAGCTTGGGAGTGGGAGAATTGGACGGCACTGAAGCTTTCTTT; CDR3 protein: CASSLGVGELDGTEAFF
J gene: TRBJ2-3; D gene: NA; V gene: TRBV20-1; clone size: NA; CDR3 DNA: TGCAGTGCTATCTGGGGGGCGGATACGCAGTATTTT; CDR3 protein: CSAIWGADTQYF
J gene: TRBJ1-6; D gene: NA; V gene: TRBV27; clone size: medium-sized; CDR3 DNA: TGTGCCAGCAGTTTAGTGTTTCGAACTCCTCTCCACTTT; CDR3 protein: CASSLVFRTPLHF
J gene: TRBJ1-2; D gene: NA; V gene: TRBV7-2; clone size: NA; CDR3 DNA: TGTGCCAGCAGCCACGACGCTGGGGGCGGGTATGGCTACACCTTC; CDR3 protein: CASSHDAGGGYGYTF
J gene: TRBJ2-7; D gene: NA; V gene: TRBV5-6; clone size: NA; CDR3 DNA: TGTGCCAGCAGCTGGGGATTAGGACAGTCCTACGAGCAGTACTTC; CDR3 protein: CASSWGLGQSYEQYF
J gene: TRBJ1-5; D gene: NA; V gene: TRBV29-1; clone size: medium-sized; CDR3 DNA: TGCAGCGTTGCTGGTCCGCGCAATCAGCCCCAGCATTTT; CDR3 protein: CSVAGPRNQPQHF
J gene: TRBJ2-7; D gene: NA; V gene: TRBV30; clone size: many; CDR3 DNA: TGTGCCTGGCAGAAGGGGCCGAGCTCCTACGAGCAGTACTTC; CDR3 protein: CAWQKGPSSYEQYF
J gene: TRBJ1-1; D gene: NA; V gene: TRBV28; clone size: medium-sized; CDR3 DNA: TGTGCCACCACCGGCATGTTGCTTGTGGGGGGGAACACTGAAGCTTTCTTT; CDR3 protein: CATTGMLLVGGNTEAFF
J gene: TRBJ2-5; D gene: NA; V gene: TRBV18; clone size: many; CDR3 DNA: TGTGCCAGCTCACCAAGGGGGGGGCTCCAAGAGACCCAGTACTTC; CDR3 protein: CASSPRGGLQETQYF
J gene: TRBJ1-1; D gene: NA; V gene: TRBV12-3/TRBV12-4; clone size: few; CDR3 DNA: TGTGCCAGCAGGGGGACGGGATGGGAAGCTTTCTTT; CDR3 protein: CASRGTGWEAFF
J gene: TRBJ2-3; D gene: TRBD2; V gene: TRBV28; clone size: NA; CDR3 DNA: TGTGCCAGCAGTTTATGGGCGGGGGGAAGCACAGATACGCAGTATTTT; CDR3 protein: CASSLWAGGSTDTQYF
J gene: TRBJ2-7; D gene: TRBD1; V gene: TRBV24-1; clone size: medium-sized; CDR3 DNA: TGTGCCACCAGTGAAACCGGGACAGGGGCCCACGAGCAGTACTTC; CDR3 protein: CATSETGTGAHEQYF
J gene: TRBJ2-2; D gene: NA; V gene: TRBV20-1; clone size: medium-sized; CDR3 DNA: TGCAGTGCTAGAAAACTCTACAGGGCCGGGGAGCTGTTTTTT; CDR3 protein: CSARKLYRAGELFF
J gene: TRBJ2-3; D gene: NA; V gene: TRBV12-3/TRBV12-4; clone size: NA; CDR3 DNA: TGTGCCAGCAGTTTAGAAGTCGGGATTGGGCGCACAGATACGCAGTATTTT; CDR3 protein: CASSLEVGIGRTDTQYF
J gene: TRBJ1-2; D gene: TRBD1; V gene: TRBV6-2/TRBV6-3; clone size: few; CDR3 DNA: TGTGCCAGCAGTTACCAGGGGGCGAACTATGGCTACACCTTC; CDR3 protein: CASSYQGANYGYTF
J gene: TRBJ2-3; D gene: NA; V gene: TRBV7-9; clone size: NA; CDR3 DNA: TGTGCCAGCAGCTTCCGGGCAGCTGGGGATACGCAGTATTTT; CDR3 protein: CASSFRAAGDTQYF
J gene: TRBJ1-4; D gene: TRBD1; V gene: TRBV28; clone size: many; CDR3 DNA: TGTGCCAGCAGTTTAAAGGGGGCTGCTAATGAAAAACTGTTTTTT; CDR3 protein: CASSLKGAANEKLFF
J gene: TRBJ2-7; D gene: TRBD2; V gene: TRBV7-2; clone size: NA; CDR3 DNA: TGTGCCAGCAGCTCGACTAGCGGGGGGGCCTACGAGCAGTACTTC; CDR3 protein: CASSSTSGGAYEQYF
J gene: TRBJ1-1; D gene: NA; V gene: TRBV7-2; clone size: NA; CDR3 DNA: TGTGCCAGCAGCTTAATGGGGCCGGGCACTGAAGCTTTCTTT; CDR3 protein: CASSLMGPGTEAFF